Listed below are T cell receptor beta chains from one sample, sequenced in a study of blood T cells in healthy people across ages. TCRdb reprocessed the 5' RACE reads via MiXCR and lists one record per CDR3 protein. Counted here are roughly 2 million distinct CDR3 sequences, around 50% occurring once; the ten biggest clones make up roughly 2%. Sequenced: blood. The receptors stem from a woman aged 40 to 49 in good health. Each CDR3 is given with its conserved first and last residue. A D gene is named only where the DNA matches it firmly. The size field is filled for only some rows; it gives once, few, many or a size class.

>TRBJ2-5|-|-|TRBV27
TGTGCCAGCAGTGTACAACAGGGATTGGAGACCCAGTACTTC
CASSVQQGLETQYF
>TRBJ1-5|-|TRBD1|TRBV6-1
TGTGCCAGCCAAGGGACAGTCAATCAGCCCCAGCATTTT
CASQGTVNQPQHF
>TRBJ2-5|-|-|TRBV4-3
TGCGCCAGCAGCCAGAGAGGACTGTCTCGGGAGACCCAGTACTTC
CASSQRGLSRETQYF
>TRBJ2-5|-|TRBD2|TRBV10-3
TGTGCCACCAGGGAAACCTCGGGGGGACCGGAGACCCAGTACTTC
CATRETSGGPETQYF
>TRBJ2-5|once|-|TRBV5-1
TGCGCCAGCAGCTTGGCCGGGGACCGGGTGGAGACCCAGTACTTC
CASSLAGDRVETQYF
>TRBJ2-5|-|-|TRBV4-1
TGCGCCAGCAGCCAAGAGAACGGGGGGCATGTCGAGACCCAGTACTTC
CASSQENGGHVETQYF
>TRBJ1-1|-|-|TRBV3-1
TGTGCCTCCGCCCGGAACACTGAAGCTTTCTTT
CASARNTEAFF
>TRBJ2-4|-|-|TRBV6-6
TGTGCCAGTGGATGGGCGAAAAACATTCAGTACTTC
CASGWAKNIQYF
>TRBJ1-2|once|-|TRBV6-4
TGTGCCAGCACCCTCGGAAGGGTCTCAGGGTCCTACAGGGCCGTCTATGGCTACACCTTC
CASTLGRVSGSYRAVYGYTF
>TRBJ2-5|-|-|TRBV6-5
TGTGCCAGCAGTTCCAGGACCAGGGCTAACCAAGAGACCCAGTACTTC
CASSSRTRANQETQYF
>TRBJ2-5|few|TRBD2|TRBV11-1
TGTGCCAGCAGCTCCCGGATTCAGGGAGGGGTGGAGACCCAGTACTTC
CASSSRIQGGVETQYF
>TRBJ2-5|-|-|TRBV10-3
TGTGCCATCAGTGAGTCGAACCGGGACGAGACCCAGTACTTC
CAISESNRDETQYF
>TRBJ2-3|-|-|TRBV6-2/TRBV6-3
TGTGCCAGCAGTTACTCGACTAAGCCTACGCAGTATTTT
CASSYSTKPTQYF
>TRBJ1-5|-|-|TRBV20-1
TGCAGTGCTCCAGCGGAGGGGGGGCTCCCAAATCAGCCCCAGCATTTT
CSAPAEGGLPNQPQHF
>TRBJ2-7|-|-|TRBV10-2
TGCGCCAGCAGTGAGTTCGCAGGGAACTACGAGCAGTACTTC
CASSEFAGNYEQYF
>TRBJ2-5|-|TRBD1|TRBV27
TGTGCCAGCAGTGGTGGACAGGGGGCTAAAGAGACCCAGTACTTC
CASSGGQGAKETQYF
>TRBJ1-5|once|-|TRBV15
TGTGCCACCAGCAGCCTGGGTGGGTCGGATCAGCCCCAGCATTTT
CATSSLGGSDQPQHF
>TRBJ2-7|-|-|TRBV6-6
TGTGCCACGATGGACGTAGCATCCTACGAGCAGTACTTC
CATMDVASYEQYF
>TRBJ1-5|few|-|TRBV4-3
TGCGCCAGCAGCCAAGCCCGGAATCAGCCCCAGCATTTT
CASSQARNQPQHF
>TRBJ2-5|-|TRBD2|TRBV7-9
TGTGCCAGGAGCCGGACTAGCGGGGAGCAAGAGACCCAGTACTTC
CARSRTSGEQETQYF
>TRBJ2-5|-|-|TRBV3-1
TGTGCCAGCAGCCACGCCGGGGAGACCCAGTACTTC
CASSHAGETQYF
>TRBJ2-3|-|TRBD2|TRBV20-1
TGCAGTGCCCAAAGGGCTAGCGGGGGTACAGATACGCAGTATTTT
CSAQRASGGTDTQYF
>TRBJ1-5|many|TRBD1|TRBV28
TGTGCCAGCAGTTTATCCCTTATGACAGGGTCAAGGCATTTT
CASSLSLMTGSRHF
>TRBJ2-1|-|TRBD2|TRBV28
TGTGCCAGCAGTTCAAGCGGGGGGGGCGTTAGTGATGAGCAGTTCTTC
CASSSSGGGVSDEQFF
>TRBJ2-5|-|TRBD2|TRBV24-1
TGTGCCACCAGAGCGGGGGGGCCCGGAGAGACCCAGTACTTC
CATRAGGPGETQYF
>TRBJ2-3|-|-|TRBV20-1
TGCAGTGCTAGCGTTCGTGCCCACACAGATACGCAGTATTTT
CSASVRAHTDTQYF
>TRBJ2-6|-|TRBD1|TRBV7-2
TGTGCCAGCAGTCCCCGAGGACAGGGGACGACTGGGGCCAACGTCCTGACTTTC
CASSPRGQGTTGANVLTF
>TRBJ2-6|-|TRBD1|TRBV6-2/TRBV6-3
TGTGCCAGCAGTTACGCTCATAGGCTTGGGACAGTAAGCTCTGGGGCCAACGTCCTGACTTTC
CASSYAHRLGTVSSGANVLTF
>TRBJ1-2|-|-|TRBV11-2
TGTGCCAGCAGTTCTCAAGACAGGAGCTATGGCTACACCTTC
CASSSQDRSYGYTF
>TRBJ2-5|-|TRBD1|TRBV20-1
TGCAGTGCTGTCTGGGACAGCCAAGAGACCCAGTACTTC
CSAVWDSQETQYF
>TRBJ1-2|-|-|TRBV25-1
TGTGCCAGCAGTGAATACTTTAACTATGGCTACACCTTC
CASSEYFNYGYTF
>TRBJ2-2|once|-|TRBV20-1
TGCAGTGCTAGGAGGGCCACGAACACCGGGGAGCTGTTTTTT
CSARRATNTGELFF
>TRBJ2-7|-|TRBD1|TRBV4-3
TGCGCCAGCAGCGCGAGGACAGGGGAGGGCTACGAGCAGTACTTC
CASSARTGEGYEQYF
>TRBJ2-7|-|-|TRBV6-1
TGTGCCAGCAAATATAGCGGTTCCTACGAGCAGTACTTC
CASKYSGSYEQYF
>TRBJ1-2|-|-|TRBV20-1
TGCAGTGCTTTTCTAATAACGGGCTACACCTTC
CSAFLITGYTF
>TRBJ2-3|-|TRBD2|TRBV6-1
TGTGCCAGCAGTGAAAGACTAGCGCACACAGATACGCAGTATTTT
CASSERLAHTDTQYF
>TRBJ2-3|once|-|TRBV6-2/TRBV6-3
TGTGCCAGGGGAAACCGAGCGGGCGTCACAGATACGCAGTATTTT
CARGNRAGVTDTQYF
>TRBJ2-5|-|TRBD1|TRBV5-6
TGTGCCAGCAGCTGGCCAGGGGACAGGGGTTTTCGCGGAGAGACCCAGTACTTC
CASSWPGDRGFRGETQYF
>TRBJ2-7|-|-|TRBV28
TGTGCCAGCAGTTCCATGAGGAGCGAGCAGTACTTC
CASSSMRSEQYF
>TRBJ2-2|-|TRBD2|TRBV9
TGTGCCAGCAGTGTTCTTGGAGGGACTAGCCCCGGGGAGCTGTTTTTT
CASSVLGGTSPGELFF
>TRBJ1-4|-|TRBD1|TRBV6-5
TGTGCCAGCAGTCCGGACAGGGGAGTGGAAAAACTGTTTTTT
CASSPDRGVEKLFF
>TRBJ2-3|-|TRBD2|TRBV5-6
TGTGCCAGCAGCTTAAAGAGGGTGGGGGGGGTTGGCCCTACGCAGTATTTT
CASSLKRVGGVGPTQYF
>TRBJ1-3|-|-|TRBV29-1
TGCAGCGTTAGGGTCGCCTCTGGAAACACCATATATTTT
CSVRVASGNTIYF
>TRBJ2-1|-|TRBD1|TRBV10-3
TGTGCCATCAGTGCCATCGGACAGGGGGGCAATGAGCAGTTCTTC
CAISAIGQGGNEQFF
>TRBJ1-1|few|-|TRBV6-5
TGTGCCAGCAGTTACCAGTCTGAAGCTTTCTTT
CASSYQSEAFF
>TRBJ2-7|few|-|TRBV20-1
TGCAGTGCTCGGGAGCCCCCCTACGAGCAGTACTTC
CSAREPPYEQYF
>TRBJ1-2|few|-|TRBV9
TGTGCCAGCAGCGACCATCGGGAGGGCTATGGCTACACCTTC
CASSDHREGYGYTF
>TRBJ2-1|-|TRBD2|TRBV20-1
TGCAGTGCGGACCGGGGGGGGATCAATGAGCAGTTCTTC
CSADRGGINEQFF
>TRBJ2-4|-|-|TRBV27
TGTGCCAGCCTTGGTGCCAAAAACATTCAGTACTTC
CASLGAKNIQYF
>TRBJ2-3|few|TRBD2|TRBV20-1
TGCAGTGCTCCCGGACTAGCGGGGCGCTTTGTTGCGTATACGCAGTATTTT
CSAPGLAGRFVAYTQYF
>TRBJ2-5|-|-|TRBV12-3/TRBV12-4
TGTGCCAGCAGTCAAAGGAATGAAGAGACCCAGTACTTC
CASSQRNEETQYF
>TRBJ2-1|few|-|TRBV29-1
TGCAGCCATAACAGTGGAGGGAATGAGCAGTTCTTC
CSHNSGGNEQFF
>TRBJ2-7|few|-|TRBV19
TGTGCCAGTAGCAGTGACAGCGATTCCTACGAGCAGTACTTC
CASSSDSDSYEQYF
>TRBJ2-3|few|-|TRBV14
TGTGCCAGCAGCCAAGATGGGCAGTACACAGATACGCAGTATTTT
CASSQDGQYTDTQYF
>TRBJ2-7|-|TRBD2|TRBV20-1
TGCAGTGCTAGAGATCTCCAGCGGGGGGACTACGAGCAGTACTTC
CSARDLQRGDYEQYF
>TRBJ2-4|-|TRBD1|TRBV3-1
TGTGCCAGCAGCCGTACAGGGGATGCCAAAAACATTCAGTACTTC
CASSRTGDAKNIQYF
>TRBJ2-4|few|TRBD2|TRBV9
TGTGCCAGCAGCCCCGGGACTAGCGCCAAAAACATTCAGTACTTC
CASSPGTSAKNIQYF
>TRBJ2-3|-|-|TRBV6-5
TGTGCCAGCGGTTATGAGACGGCAGATACGCAGTATTTT
CASGYETADTQYF